This T cell receptor beta chain derives from a study of blood T cells in healthy people across ages. General study results and limits: Naive T cell percentage showed a strong correlation with TCR beta diversity.

Together with a sample-barcoded 5' primer, a J-beta primer mix was included in a second PCR lasting about 7 to 11 cycles. TCRdb fed the 5' RACE reads into MiXCR, producing one record per CDR3 protein. The sample contains more than 1,400,000 distinct CDR3 sequences, 40% to 50% of which appear only once. The V gene lost 5 bases and the J gene lost 1 base, with 11 bases spanning the gap. CDR1 and CDR2 (germline): ENHRY, SYGVKD. The CDR3 sequence is 14 residues long. For this clonotype: Its antigen is currently unknown.

The TCR was taken from a woman aged 18-29 years in good health. The chain carries TRBV10-3 and TRBJ1-2; D might be TRBD1 (6 bases). Sequenced sample: blood. CDR3 sequence: CAISQDSLNYGYTF. In DNA form, the CDR3 reads TGTGCCATCAGTCAGGACAGTCTTAACTATGGCTACACCTTC.